The text below deals with one TCR beta chain. The data originate from a study of blood T cells in healthy people across ages. The use of a sample-barcoded 5' primer and a J-beta primer mix characterized a second PCR of about 7 to 12 cycles. TCRdb re-analysed the 5' RACE reads in MiXCR, keeping a single row per CDR3 protein. The repertoire holds approximately 2,000,000 distinct CDR3 sequences, approximately 40% seen once, with roughly 24% in the top ten. Germline loops: CDR1 SQVTM, CDR2 ANQGSEA. This CDR3 has 10 residues. V lost 4 bases and J lost 7, with 7 bases in between. Sequenced sample: blood. The chain employs TRBV29-1 and TRBJ1-1; D remains unclear. The TCR originated in a human donor in good health. The CDR3 DNA reads TGCAGCGTTGTGGCGTATGAAGCTTTCTTT. This sequence encodes CSVVAYEAFF.